This T cell receptor beta chain stems from a study of blood T cell repertoires in COVID-19. Looking at the study overall: Specimens from acute and convalescent COVID-19 originated in the United States, Italy and Spain. PBMCs, B-cell-depleted T cells, or T cells provided the cDNA or gDNA that made up the material.

V was clipped by 1 base and J by 1 base; unmatched bases: 11. This CDR3 contains 19 residues. The germline CDR1 and CDR2 sequences are SGDLS and YYNGEE. Authors' analysis steps: Scientists estimated how many nucleated cells there were by amplifying reference gene primers. Sequencing was performed with immunoSEQ multiplex PCR; in TCRdb, only in-frame clones are kept and a portion is missing. V and J calls and clone size are as listed in that table; D and trimming were resolved from the DNA. The sample includes about 70,000 clones, around 86% of them seen just once. What was sequenced was peripheral blood. The chain has TRBV9 and TRBJ2-1; 10 nucleotides agree with TRBD2. The TCR sequence derives from a woman aged 18-30 years with acute or convalescent COVID-19. The CDR3: CASSVSDLLAGDSYNEQFF. DNA of the CDR3: TGTGCCAGCAGCGTAAGTGATCTCCTAGCGGGAGATTCCTACAATGAGCAGTTCTTC.